These T cell receptor beta chains were read from a single sample in a study of blood T cells in healthy people across ages. TCRdb called the 5' RACE reads again in MiXCR, with one record for every CDR3 protein. This repertoire shows hundreds of thousands of distinct CDR3 sequences, roughly 29% found once; its top ten account for 25% to 30%. Sequenced material: blood. The receptors were sampled from a woman in her 70s in good health. The CDR3 runs from the conserved cysteine through the conserved F or W. The D gene is left open where the match is weak. Size values are once, few and many counts, or a class for expanded clones, and some rows have none.

CDR3: CATSDPTGTSRLGDEQFF
V: TRBV24-1
J: TRBJ2-1
size: NA
D: TRBD2

CDR3: CASSLAGQGDNEQFF
V: TRBV5-1
J: TRBJ2-1
size: NA
D: TRBD1

CDR3: CASTLDATYEQYF
V: TRBV5-8
J: TRBJ2-7
size: few
D: NA

CDR3: CASSFGVGTLHF
V: TRBV28
J: TRBJ1-6
size: NA
D: NA

CDR3: CASSPAGRSFYNEQFF
V: TRBV12-3/TRBV12-4
J: TRBJ2-1
size: many
D: NA

CDR3: CAISVLAGDEQFF
V: TRBV10-3
J: TRBJ2-1
size: few
D: TRBD2

CDR3: CASSGGVETQYF
V: TRBV28
J: TRBJ2-5
size: NA
D: NA

CDR3: CASSQSDLTFHF
V: TRBV16
J: TRBJ2-7
size: few
D: NA

CDR3: CSAKSFSGSSYNEQFF
V: TRBV20-1
J: TRBJ2-1
size: few
D: TRBD2

CDR3: CASSFRLAGVQGEQYF
V: TRBV28
J: TRBJ2-5
size: NA
D: TRBD2

CDR3: CASSSTGFSSTDTQYF
V: TRBV6-6
J: TRBJ2-3
size: few
D: NA

CDR3: CSASPGLGSDTQYF
V: TRBV20-1
J: TRBJ2-3
size: NA
D: TRBD2

CDR3: CASSEARVGEQYF
V: TRBV28
J: TRBJ2-7
size: NA
D: NA

CDR3: CASSLGEVVNIQYF
V: TRBV5-1
J: TRBJ2-4
size: NA
D: NA

CDR3: CSAAGLAGVIQETQYF
V: TRBV20-1
J: TRBJ2-5
size: few
D: TRBD2

CDR3: CSAGWGQETQYF
V: TRBV20-1
J: TRBJ2-5
size: many
D: NA

CDR3: CASSPNQVNYGYTF
V: TRBV12-3/TRBV12-4
J: TRBJ1-2
size: many
D: NA

CDR3: CASSLPGTSGSYEQFF
V: TRBV7-2
J: TRBJ2-1
size: few
D: TRBD2

CDR3: CASSENVAMGQVNTGAFF
V: TRBV6-1
J: TRBJ1-1
size: NA
D: TRBD1

CDR3: CASSRSTGGNTEAFF
V: TRBV5-1
J: TRBJ1-1
size: once
D: TRBD1

CDR3: CASSPRLAGVNEQFF
V: TRBV7-2
J: TRBJ2-1
size: many
D: TRBD2